This T cell receptor (beta chain) derives from a study of blood T cell repertoires in COVID-19 (TCRdb year 2020). Looking at the study overall: Collaborator samples came from the United States, Italy and Spain and covered acute and convalescent phases of COVID-19. Nearly every sample came with metadata listing a de-identified subject ID, COVID-19 status, age in years and sex. The repertoires were released in a freely available public database intended as a resource for research on the immune response to SARS-CoV-2. Where available, HLA class I and class II types were obtained from metadata supplied by the sample provider rather than from assay-based typing. Deeply sampled blood TCRbeta repertoires from subjects exposed to, actively infected with, or recovered from COVID-19 were included in the dataset. Samples came from the ongoing ImmuneRACE study (first 160 participants) plus 1,254 subjects from 6 global collaborators. The material from the prospective study consisted of cDNA or gDNA derived from T cells, B-cell-depleted T cells, or PBMCs. Points the paper makes about the study in general: The quantity of clinical and demographic metadata differed by source and by participant and was supplied without curation.

TCRbeta CDR3 regions were amplified from genomic DNA by means of the immunoSEQ Assay, a bias-controlled multiplex PCR. Under the source paper's analysis protocol: Within the assay, amplification of reference gene primers was used to estimate how many nucleated cells each sample contained. To quantify the absolute abundance of each unique TCRbeta CDR3 rearrangement, sequence reads were collapsed and filtered. For each sample, productive Simpson clonality was calculated as the square root of Simpson's diversity index over productive rearrangements. This immuneACCESS table, as held by TCRdb, lists in-frame sequences with V and J called but not all clones. Of the missing ones, under half trace to an unresolved V gene in checked studies; the others have no known cause. That table gives V, J and clone size, and the DNA gave D and trimming. The sample records hundreds of thousands of clones, roughly 85% of which are singletons. The top ten clones comprise approximately 1.4% of the sample.

Collaborating institutions collected whole blood in K2EDTA tubes following their own protocols. For TCRbeta analysis, collaborator samples were shipped as frozen whole blood, as isolated PBMCs, or as DNA extracted from either sample type. V trim: 4 bases; J trim: 5 bases; unmatched bases: 8. Taken from the germline V gene, the CDR1 and CDR2 loops are LGHNA and YNFKEQ. Spanning cysteine to phenylalanine, the CDR3 consists of 14 amino acids. Solely the CDR3 DNA is kept, with 42 bases framed from the first base. As to this clone: Its target antigen remains unknown. Nothing much larger sits one base from this clone, and base qualities are not available.

Sequencing used peripheral blood. This receptor was obtained from a woman in her 30s with active or convalescent COVID-19. The V and J segments used are TRBV4-2 and TRBJ2-7; 7 of the junction bases match TRBD1. The DNA sequence is TGTGCCAGCAGCCTCCGGGACAGCGGCGACGAGCAGTACTTC. Its translation reads: CASSLRDSGDEQYF.